In this sample, the clone carrying this T cell receptor beta chain turned up a few times. Its antigen is currently unknown. This sample is part of a study of T cell responses to AZD1222 COVID-19 vaccine. Study-level findings and limits: A rise in Spike-specific TCR breadth and depth followed two AZD1222 doses. CD4 TCRs covered the whole spike, strongest at regions 160-218 and 743-854.

V was clipped by 4 bases and J by 5 bases; unmatched bases: 5. Germline V lookup: CDR1 SGHNT, CDR2 YYREEE (reference sequence). This CDR3 has 15 residues. Profiled with immunoSEQ multiplex PCR; TCRdb holds only in-frame clones, not every one. The sample yields 150,000 to 200,000 clones, 85% to 90% seen once. The sample here was peripheral blood, taken 28 days after the second dose of the MenACWY control vaccine. V and J are TRBV5-4 and TRBJ2-1, with 11 bases fitting TRBD2. The receptor was derived from an adult who received the MenACWY meningococcal vaccine as a control. CDR3 amino acids: CASSIGLAGHNEQFF. CDR3 sequence (DNA): TGTGCCAGCAGCATCGGACTAGCGGGCCACAATGAGCAGTTCTTC.